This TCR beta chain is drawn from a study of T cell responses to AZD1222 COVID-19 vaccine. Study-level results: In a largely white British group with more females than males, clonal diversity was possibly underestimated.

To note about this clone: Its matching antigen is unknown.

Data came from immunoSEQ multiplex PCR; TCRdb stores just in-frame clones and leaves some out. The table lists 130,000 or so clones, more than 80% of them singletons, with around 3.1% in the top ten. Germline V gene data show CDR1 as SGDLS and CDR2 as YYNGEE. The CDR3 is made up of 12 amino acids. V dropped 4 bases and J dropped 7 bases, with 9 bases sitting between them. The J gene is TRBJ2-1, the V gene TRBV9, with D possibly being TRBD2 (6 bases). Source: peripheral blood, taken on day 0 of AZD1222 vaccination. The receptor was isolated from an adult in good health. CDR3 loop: CASSRGGNEQFF. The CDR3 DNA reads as TGTGCCAGCAGCCGGGGAGGTAATGAGCAGTTCTTC.